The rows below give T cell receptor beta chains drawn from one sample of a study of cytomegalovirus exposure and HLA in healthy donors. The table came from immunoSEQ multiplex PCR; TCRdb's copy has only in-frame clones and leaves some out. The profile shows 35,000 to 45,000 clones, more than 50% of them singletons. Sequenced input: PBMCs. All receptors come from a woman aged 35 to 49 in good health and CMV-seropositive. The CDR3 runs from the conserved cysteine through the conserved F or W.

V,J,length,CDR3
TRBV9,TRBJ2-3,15,CASSVATGGADTQYF
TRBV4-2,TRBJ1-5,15,CASSQPTGSNQPQHF
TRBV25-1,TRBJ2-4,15,CASSALGQAKNIQYF
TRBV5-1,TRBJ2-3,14,CASSETQTTDTQYF
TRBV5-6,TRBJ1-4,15,CASSQSLTTNEKLFF
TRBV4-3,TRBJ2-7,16,CASSQDRDFPGYEQYF
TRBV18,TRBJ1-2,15,CASSHKNRGVYGYTF
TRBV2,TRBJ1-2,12,CASRRDNYGYTF
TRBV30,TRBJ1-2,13,CAWSRTGGYGYTF
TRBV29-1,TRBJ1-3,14,CSVGAGAAGNTIYF
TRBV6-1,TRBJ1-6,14,CASSEGGHSSPLHF
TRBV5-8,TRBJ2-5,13,CASSGPGEETQYF
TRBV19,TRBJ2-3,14,CASSVSGGGDTQYF
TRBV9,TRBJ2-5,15,CASSVAPGQGSAQYF
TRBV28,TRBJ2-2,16,CASSFAGGPVNGELFF
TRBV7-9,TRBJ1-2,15,CASSLGGGPLAGYTF
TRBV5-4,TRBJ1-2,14,CASTDRDRVRGYTF